Given below is one TCR beta chain in context. The entry originates in a study of blood T cell repertoires in COVID-19. About the research overall: Researchers got acute and convalescent COVID-19 samples from the United States, Italy and Spain.

In germline, CDR1 is MGHRA, CDR2 YSYEKL. V shed 9 bases and J shed 1 base, with 9 bases lying between them. The CDR3 is 12 amino acids. Original handling: Nucleated cell number was recorded as an estimate derived from reference gene primer amplification. Clones were read by immunoSEQ multiplex PCR, and TCRdb kept only the in-frame ones, dropping some. The V and J calls and the clone size are those of that table, but D and trimming were determined from the DNA. The table includes 250,000 to 350,000 clones, around 87% detected once. The sample taken for sequencing was peripheral blood. The TCR was taken from a woman in her fifties or sixties who had recovered from COVID-19. This chain connects TRBV4-1 to TRBJ1-1; D gene unclear. CDR3 in amino acids: CASTNTNTEAFF. Written as DNA, the CDR3 is TGCGCCAGTACTAACACGAACACTGAAGCTTTCTTT.